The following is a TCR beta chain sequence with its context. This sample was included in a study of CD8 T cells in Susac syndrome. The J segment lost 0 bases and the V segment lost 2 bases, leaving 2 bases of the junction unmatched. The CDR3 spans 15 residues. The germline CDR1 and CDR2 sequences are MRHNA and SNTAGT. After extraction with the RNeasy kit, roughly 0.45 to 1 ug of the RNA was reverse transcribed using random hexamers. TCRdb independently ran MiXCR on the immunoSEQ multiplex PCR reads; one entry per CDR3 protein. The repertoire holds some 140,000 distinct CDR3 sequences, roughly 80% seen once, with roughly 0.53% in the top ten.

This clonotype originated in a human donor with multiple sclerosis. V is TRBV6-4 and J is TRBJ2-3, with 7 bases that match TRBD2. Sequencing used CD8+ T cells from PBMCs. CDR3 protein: CASSDAAGSTDTQYF. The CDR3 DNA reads TGTGCCAGCAGTGACGCAGCGGGAAGCACAGATACGCAGTATTTT.